These 22 T cell receptor beta chains originate from one sample sequenced in a study of response to subunit inactivated influenza vaccine. TCRdb itself ran the RT-PCR reads through MiXCR, one entry per CDR3 protein. Of a few hundred thousand distinct CDR3 sequences listed, 14% are singletons. Sequencing was performed on PBMCs from blood, taken approximately 12 days after vaccination. These receptor sequences come from a man in his fifties or sixties who received an inactivated influenza vaccine.

This clonotype was counted between two and nine times. This chain links TRBV29-1 with TRBJ2-7; perhaps TRBD2 as D (5 bases). The V and J ends lost 7 bases and 0 bases respectively, with 10 bases between them. There are 12 residues in the CDR3. Germline V lookup: CDR1 SQVTM, CDR2 ANQGSEA. CDR3 DNA sequence: TGCAGCGGGACTGTGAGCTCCTACGAGCAGTACTTC. This sequence encodes CSGTVSSYEQYF.

This clonotype was counted only a few times. The chain is built from TRBV3-1 and TRBJ2-3; D is possibly TRBD1 or TRBD2 (5 bases each). The germline V gene encodes CDR1 LGHDT and CDR2 YNNKEL (reference sequence). The CDR3 contains 15 residues. V was pared by 4 bases and J by 6 bases, with 17 bases between. DNA of the CDR3: TGTGCCAGCAGCCCGACCGGGACCATTGCCGATACGCAGTATTTT. Translation: CASSPTGTIADTQYF.

In this sample, this clonotype turned up a few times. The chain combines TRBV5-1 with TRBJ2-5, with TRBD2 as a possible D gene (5 bases). The germline V and J ends were trimmed by 4 bases and 4 bases, with 17 bases remaining between them. Germline lookup yields CDR1 SGHRS and CDR2 YFSETQ. This CDR3 has 15 amino acids. The CDR3 bases are TGCGCCAGCAGCCCAATATCGTGGAGGTTAGAGACCCAGTACTTC. Its protein product is CASSPISWRLETQYF.

This clonotype was counted only a few times. V gene TRBV29-1 combines with J gene TRBJ2-7, with a possible D match to TRBD1 (6 bases). Germline loops: CDR1 SQVTM, CDR2 ANQGSEA. Trimming stripped 6 bases from V and 0 bases from J, with 12 bases between. This CDR3 has 13 amino acids. The DNA for the CDR3 is TGCAGCGTGGAGACAGGAAGCTCCTACGAGCAGTACTTC. Residues: CSVETGSSYEQYF.

The chain is built from TRBV5-1 and TRBJ1-1; tentatively, D is TRBD1 (6 bases). This CDR3 is built from 16 residues. V lost 0 bases and J lost 7, with 19 bases in between. CDR1 is SGHRS and CDR2 is YFSETQ in the germline V gene. As DNA, the CDR3 is TGCGCCAGCAGCTTGGTGGCCGGGGGGCTAAGAAGTGAAGCTTTCTTT. Encoded protein: CASSLVAGGLRSEAFF. Based on the CDR3 plus reference TRBV5-1 and TRBJ1-1, the full variable domain is KAGVTQTPRYLIKTRGQQVTLSCSPISGHRSVSWYQQTPGQGLQFLFEYFSETQRNKGNFPGRFSGRQFSNSRSEMNVSTLELGDSALYLCASSLVAGGLRSEAFFGQGTRLTVV.

This clonotype turned up a few times. The chain recombines TRBV12-3 or TRBV12-4 with TRBJ2-3; 8 bases match TRBD2. Trimming took 5 bases from V and 4 from J; bases not matched to a gene: 11. This CDR3 contains 16 residues. The DNA for the CDR3 is TGTGCCAGCAGTCTCAGTTCAGCGGGGGCTTCAGATACGCAGTATTTT. Its translation is CASSLSSAGASDTQYF.

The table lists this clonotype with many counts. The chain couples TRBV11-2 to TRBJ2-2; tentatively, D is TRBD1 (6 bases). The CDR3 extends over 16 amino acids. Between the trimmed V and J ends, which lost 1 base and 8 bases, there was a span of 17 bases. Germline values: CDR1 SGHAT, CDR2 FQNNGV. CDR3 DNA: TGTGCCAGCAGCTTAGGACCAACCAGGGGATTGGGGGAGCTGTTTTTT. Its protein product is CASSLGPTRGLGELFF.

The rearrangement joins TRBV28 to TRBJ2-1; the match to TRBD1 covers 9 bases. Germline assignment: CDR1 MDHEN and CDR2 SYDVKM. J gave up 10 bases and V 6 bases, and 7 bases lay outside the gene matches. The CDR3 totals 13 residues. The CDR3 here is CASSTGTGTEQFF. In DNA, the CDR3 is TGTGCCAGCAGCACCGGGACAGGGACGGAGCAGTTCTTC.

The gene calls are TRBV20-1 and TRBJ1-6; D not resolved. V was trimmed by 6 bases and J by 7 bases, leaving 7 bases between them. From germline, CDR1 is DFQATT and CDR2 SNEGSKA (reference sequence). This CDR3 contains 11 residues. The CDR3 loop is CSARGNSPLHF. The DNA for the CDR3 is TGCAGTGCCCGAGGCAATTCACCCCTCCACTTT.

The V call is TRBV28, the J call TRBJ1-2; 8 bases match TRBD1. The trim removed 8 bases at V and 1 base at J, leaving 6 bases unmatched. In germline, CDR1 is MDHEN, CDR2 SYDVKM. The CDR3 sequence is 14 residues long. The CDR3 spells CASDGTGFNYGYTF. The CDR3, as DNA: TGTGCCAGCGATGGGACAGGTTTTAACTATGGCTACACCTTC.

V usage is TRBV4-3 and J usage is TRBJ2-1, with 11 positions matching TRBD2. CDR3 length: 17 residues. Germline-derived CDR1 and CDR2 are LGHNA and YSLEER. V shed 0 bases and J 3 bases; nucleotides not matched to a gene: 4. CDR3 amino acids: CASSQDLAGGFYNEQFF. CDR3 in DNA: TGCGCCAGCAGCCAAGATCTAGCGGGGGGCTTCTACAATGAGCAGTTCTTC.

This clonotype has at least ten counts. The chain is built from TRBV5-1 and TRBJ2-2; D not certain. The CDR3 loop spans 15 amino acids. Looked up from germline, CDR1 is SGHRS and CDR2 is YFSETQ. The V gene lost 0 bases and the J gene lost 1 base, with 7 bases spanning the gap. DNA for the CDR3: TGCGCCAGCAGCTTGGGGGATTGGAACACCGGGGAGCTGTTTTTT. As protein: CASSLGDWNTGELFF.

This clonotype occurred a few times. This chain uses TRBV4-2 with TRBJ2-5, with 9 bases that match TRBD2. Looked up from germline, CDR1 is LGHNA and CDR2 is YNFKEQ. J was trimmed by 5 bases and V by 3 bases; bases with no gene match: 16. This CDR3 spans 18 amino acids. The chain's CDR3 is CASSHPPLLREGRETQYF. The CDR3 DNA reads TGTGCCAGCAGCCACCCACCCCTATTGCGGGAGGGAAGGGAGACCCAGTACTTC.

The rearrangement joins TRBV28 to TRBJ2-5; no firm D call. Germline loops: CDR1 MDHEN, CDR2 SYDVKM. V shed 7 bases and J shed 2 bases, with 14 bases lying between them. CDR3 length: 14 residues. The CDR3 protein is CASNIDKTQETQYF. CDR3 DNA: TGTGCCAGCAATATAGACAAGACTCAAGAGACCCAGTACTTC.

The J gene is TRBJ2-7, the V gene TRBV18; 9 nucleotides align to TRBD2. This CDR3 contains 15 residues. Germline trimming cut 4 bases from V and 5 bases from J; bases unmatched to any gene: 9. Looked up from germline, CDR1 is KGHSH and CDR2 is LQKENI. This CDR3 reads CASSRTGTSIHEQYF. The CDR3 nucleotides read TGTGCCAGCTCACGCACCGGGACTAGCATCCACGAGCAGTACTTC.

This clonotype has only a few counts. This chain connects TRBV5-1 to TRBJ2-2; D gene unclear. Trimming cost V 1 base and J 4 bases, with 11 bases left between them. The CDR3 consists of 15 residues. Germline CDR1 is SGHRS and CDR2 is YFSETQ. The CDR3 reads CASSLTPGLTGELFF. In nucleotides, the CDR3 is TGCGCCAGCAGCTTGACCCCGGGTCTCACCGGGGAGCTGTTTTTT.

This clonotype was found a few times. The chain carries TRBV24-1 and TRBJ2-1; 7 bases agree with TRBD2. Trimming removed 3 bases from V and 9 bases from J; junction bases left unmatched: 4. The germline gives CDR1 KGHDR, CDR2 SFDVKD. This CDR3 comprises 13 residues. Written as DNA, the CDR3 is TGTGCCACCAGTGATCAACTAGCGTTTGAGCAGTTCTTC. Encoded protein: CATSDQLAFEQFF.

This chain uses TRBV12-3 or TRBV12-4 with TRBJ2-3; 14 bases line up with TRBD2. The V and J ends lost 5 bases and 7 bases, in that order; junction bases with no gene match: 8. The CDR3 spans 16 residues. CDR3 DNA sequence: TGTGCCAGCAGTCCGGGACTAGCGGGAGTCGGAAATACGCAGTATTTT. Translated: CASSPGLAGVGNTQYF.

The chain employs TRBV19 and TRBJ2-2, with D maybe TRBD1 (6 bases). This CDR3 region has 13 residues. Looked up from germline, CDR1 is LNHDA and CDR2 is SQIVND (reference sequence). Deletions cut 4 bases from V and 6 bases from J, with 9 bases between. DNA of the CDR3: TGTGCCAGTAGTACCAGGGGCGCCGGGGAGCTGTTTTTT. It specifies CASSTRGAGELFF.

The table lists this clonotype with a few counts. V usage is TRBV9 and J usage is TRBJ2-5, with D perhaps TRBD1 (6 bases). V lost 3 bases to trimming and J lost 4 bases, with 16 bases between them. Per the germline V gene, CDR1 is SGDLS and CDR2 is YYNGEE. The CDR3 is 15 residues long. Written as DNA, the CDR3 is TGTGCCAGCAGCGAAAGCGGACAGTCTAGAGAGACCCAGTACTTC. This codes for CASSESGQSRETQYF.

This clonotype showed up just a few times. The chain is built from TRBV5-1 and TRBJ2-2; D remains unclear. V was cut by 0 bases and J by 8 bases, with 17 bases left in between. The CDR3 runs to 16 residues. Germline V gene sequence: CDR1 SGHRS, CDR2 YFSETQ. The CDR3: CASSLEYTLKPGELFF. The CDR3 coding sequence is TGCGCCAGCAGCTTGGAGTACACTCTCAAGCCGGGGGAGCTGTTTTTT. The variable domain in full, with the rest retrieved from reference TRBV5-1 and TRBJ2-2, is KAGVTQTPRYLIKTRGQQVTLSCSPISGHRSVSWYQQTPGQGLQFLFEYFSETQRNKGNFPGRFSGRQFSNSRSEMNVSTLELGDSALYLCASSLEYTLKPGELFFGEGSRLTVL.

In its sample, this clonotype was seen many times. This chain links TRBV28 with TRBJ2-7; 7 bases are a match to TRBD2. Germline-derived CDR1 and CDR2 are MDHEN and SYDVKM. The CDR3 loop spans 15 amino acids. J lost 4 bases, V lost 5 bases, and 11 bases had no gene match. In nucleotides, the CDR3 is TGTGCCAGCAGTACCCTTTGGCGGGAGAGTTACGAGCAGTACTTC. This codes for CASSTLWRESYEQYF.